This T cell receptor (beta chain) was captured in a study of T-cell reconstitution after alpha-beta-depleted transplantation in children. Study results and caveats: T-cell counts and diversity at one year following transplant were attributed mainly to newly produced T cells. Alpha-beta T cells about two months after transplant reportedly derived from several hundred expanded graft clones. For some patients, TCRbeta diversity was high at day 60 because of recipient T cells and thymic progenitors that survived.

The CDR3 is 16 residues long. Trimming cost V 5 bases and J 8 bases, with 22 bases left between them. CDR1 is ENHRY, CDR2 SYGVKD, per germline. Worth noting for this clonotype: Its antigen is not identified.

Unique molecular identifiers were incorporated during preparation of the TCRbeta library. One entry per CDR3 protein results from TCRdb running MiXCR on the PCR reads. The table lists hundreds of thousands of distinct CDR3 sequences, 20% to 30% of them singletons, with 4.8% in the top ten. The receptor was derived from a female patient aged 2-15 years who had a stem cell transplant for congenital amegakaryocytic thrombocytopenia, so the T cells may come from the graft donor. This chain uses TRBV10-3 with TRBJ2-1; the D gene is possibly TRBD2 (5 bases). This sample comprised PBMCs, mostly from graft donor cells, obtained 360 days after TCRalphabeta/CD19-depleted stem cell transplant. The CDR3 reads CAISTTGYGVSHEQFF. For the CDR3, the DNA is TGTGCCATCAGTACGACGGGGTATGGGGTGAGTCATGAGCAGTTCTTC.